These 3 T cell receptor beta chains were all obtained from the same sample, sequenced in a study of metastatic and nonmetastatic thyroid tumors (TCRdb year 2020). None of the patients had been given any treatment before thyroid surgery. The library was obtained by PCR. The data were produced on an Illumina HiSeq 4000. TCRdb ran its own pipeline on the public reads, namely fastp trimming at Q25 and MiXCR clone calling, and kept in-frame beta chains. The sample table records some 42,000 clones; 28% of these occur just once. About a tenth of the sample rests with the top ten. What was sequenced was blood. The source is a male donor with papillary thyroid cancer or a benign thyroid nodule (not recorded which). Some clones in this sample may be carry-over from other donors' samples.

The chain employs TRBV11-1 and TRBJ2-2; 8 nucleotides line up with TRBD1. V gave up 4 bases and J gave up 2 bases; unmatched junction bases: 6. CDR1 and CDR2 from the germline V gene are SGHAT and FQDESV (reference sequence). The CDR3 covers 16 residues. CDR3 sequence reads: CASSSFGTGNTGELFF. In DNA, the CDR3 is TGTGCCAGCAGCTCTTTCGGGACAGGAAACACCGGGGAGCTGTTTTTT.

This clone has at least ten counts. CDR3 sequence: CASKGPQLRGGQETQYF. CDR3 sequence (DNA): TGCGCCAGCAAGGGACCACAACTTAGAGGGGGCCAAGAGACCCAGTACTTC. This sequence joins TRBV10-2 and TRBJ2-5; tentative D call: TRBD1 (6 bases). Germline lookup yields CDR1 WSHSY and CDR2 SAAADI. CDR3 length: 17 amino acids. The germline V and J ends were trimmed by 7 bases and 1 base, with 22 bases remaining between them.

This clone was detected ten times or more. The genes are TRBV29-1 and TRBJ1-4; D gene unclear. The V and J ends lost 5 bases and 7 bases respectively, with 8 bases between them. CDR1 and CDR2 (germline): SQVTM, ANQGSEA. This CDR3 contains 11 residues. The CDR3 coding sequence is TGCAGCGTTAGAGCGGGTGAAAAACTGTTTTTT. Translated: CSVRAGEKLFF.